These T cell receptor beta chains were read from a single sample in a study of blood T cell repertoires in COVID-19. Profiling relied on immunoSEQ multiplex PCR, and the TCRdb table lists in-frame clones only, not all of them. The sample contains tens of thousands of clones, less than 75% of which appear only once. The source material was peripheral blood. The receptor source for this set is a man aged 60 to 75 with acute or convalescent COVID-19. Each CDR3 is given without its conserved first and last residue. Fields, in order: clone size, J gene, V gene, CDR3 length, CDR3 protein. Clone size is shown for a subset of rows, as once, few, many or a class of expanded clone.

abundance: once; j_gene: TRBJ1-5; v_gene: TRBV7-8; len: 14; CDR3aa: ASSRSHWESNQPQH
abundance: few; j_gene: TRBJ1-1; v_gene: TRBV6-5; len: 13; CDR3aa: ASSYTSGMDTEAF
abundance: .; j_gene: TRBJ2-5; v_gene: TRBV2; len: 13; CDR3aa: ASSQVQGAKETQY
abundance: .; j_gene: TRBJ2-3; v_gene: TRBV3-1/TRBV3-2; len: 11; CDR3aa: YGSGGPTDTQY
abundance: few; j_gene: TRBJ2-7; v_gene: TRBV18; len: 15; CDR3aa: ASSLRGAAGEFYEQY
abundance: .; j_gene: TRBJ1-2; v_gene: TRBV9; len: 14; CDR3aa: ASSVSPRGGNYGYT
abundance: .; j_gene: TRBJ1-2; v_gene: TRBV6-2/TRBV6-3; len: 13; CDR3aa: ASSPGGTGGHGYT
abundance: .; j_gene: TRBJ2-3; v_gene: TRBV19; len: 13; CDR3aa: ASSIVDSRPDTQY
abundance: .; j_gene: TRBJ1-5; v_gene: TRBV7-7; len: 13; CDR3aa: ASSAIGQGVQPQH
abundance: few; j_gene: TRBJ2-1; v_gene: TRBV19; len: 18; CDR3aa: ASTPGGSGGITGSYNEQF
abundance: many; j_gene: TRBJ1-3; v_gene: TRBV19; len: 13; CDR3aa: ASTLDRASGNTIY
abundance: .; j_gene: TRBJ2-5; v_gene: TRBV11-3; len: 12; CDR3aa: ASSLVGEQETQY
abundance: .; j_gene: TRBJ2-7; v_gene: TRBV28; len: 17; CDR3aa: ASSLWSGTGVGSSYEQY
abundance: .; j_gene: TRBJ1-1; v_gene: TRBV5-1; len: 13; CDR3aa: ASSLDRTGDTEAF
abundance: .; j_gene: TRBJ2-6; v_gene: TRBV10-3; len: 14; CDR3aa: AISGDRGTGANVLT
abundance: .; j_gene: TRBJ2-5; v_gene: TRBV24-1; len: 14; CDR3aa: ATSDPRDRGQETQY
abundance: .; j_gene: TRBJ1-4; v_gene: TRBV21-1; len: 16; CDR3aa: ASSKEGGGRLANEKLF
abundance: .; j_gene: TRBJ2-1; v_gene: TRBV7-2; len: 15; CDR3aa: ASSLLLGVAGYNEQF
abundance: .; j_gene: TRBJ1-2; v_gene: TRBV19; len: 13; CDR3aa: ASSIRRDRGQVYT
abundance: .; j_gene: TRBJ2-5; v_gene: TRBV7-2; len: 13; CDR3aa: ASSENPGFEKTQY
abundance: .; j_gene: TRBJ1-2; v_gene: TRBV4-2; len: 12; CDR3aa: ASSQEADLYGYT
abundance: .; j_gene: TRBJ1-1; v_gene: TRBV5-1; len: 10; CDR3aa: ASSLGQSEAF
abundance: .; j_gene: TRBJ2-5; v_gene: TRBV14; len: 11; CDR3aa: ASSQAIQETQY
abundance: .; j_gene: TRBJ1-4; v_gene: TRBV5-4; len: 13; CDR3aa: ASSSPGSGNEKLF
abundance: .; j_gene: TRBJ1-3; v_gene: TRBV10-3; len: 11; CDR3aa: AIISDRIDTIY
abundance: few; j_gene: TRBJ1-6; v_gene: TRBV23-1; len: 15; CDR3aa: ASSQTPPSSYNSPLH
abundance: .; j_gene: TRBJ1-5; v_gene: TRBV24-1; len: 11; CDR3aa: ATSDYRDQPQH
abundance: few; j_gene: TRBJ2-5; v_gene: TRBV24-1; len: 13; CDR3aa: ATSEHTGSQETQY
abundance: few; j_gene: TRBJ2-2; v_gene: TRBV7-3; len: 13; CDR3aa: ASSLETVRDGELF
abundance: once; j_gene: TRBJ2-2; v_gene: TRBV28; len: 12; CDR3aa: ASSFPDRAGELF
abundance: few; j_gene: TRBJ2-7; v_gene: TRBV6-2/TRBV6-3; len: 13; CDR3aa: ASSYHAGSSYEQY
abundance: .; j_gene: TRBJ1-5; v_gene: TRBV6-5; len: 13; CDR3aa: ASRDLGGIRQPQH
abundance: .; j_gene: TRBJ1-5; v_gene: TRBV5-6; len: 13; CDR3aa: ASSLGAGGDQPQH
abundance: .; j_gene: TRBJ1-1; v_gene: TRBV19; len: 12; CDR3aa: ASRGRGAGTEAF
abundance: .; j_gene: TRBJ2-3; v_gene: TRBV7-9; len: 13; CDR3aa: ASSPTGSSTDTQY
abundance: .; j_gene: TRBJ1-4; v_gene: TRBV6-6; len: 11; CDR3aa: ASGRGGGEKLF
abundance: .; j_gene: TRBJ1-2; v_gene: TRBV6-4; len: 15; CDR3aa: ASSVPGQGIIEYGYT
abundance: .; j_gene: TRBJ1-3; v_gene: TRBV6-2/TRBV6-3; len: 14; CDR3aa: ASSTQGGARGNTIY
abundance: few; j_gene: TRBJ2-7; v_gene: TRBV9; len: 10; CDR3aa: ASSPGGDEQY
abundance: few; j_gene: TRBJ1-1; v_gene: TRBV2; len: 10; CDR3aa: ASSDGETEAF
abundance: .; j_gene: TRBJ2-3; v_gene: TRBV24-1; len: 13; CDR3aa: ATSDDTGSPDTQY
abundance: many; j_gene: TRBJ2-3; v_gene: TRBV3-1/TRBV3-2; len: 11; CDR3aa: ASSDGATDTQY
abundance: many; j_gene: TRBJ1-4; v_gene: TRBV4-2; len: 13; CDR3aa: ASSQEQTTNEKLF
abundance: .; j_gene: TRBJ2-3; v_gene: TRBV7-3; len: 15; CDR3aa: ASSLGLTRSRTDTQY
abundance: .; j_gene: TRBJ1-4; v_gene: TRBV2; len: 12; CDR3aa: ASTQRGGREKLF
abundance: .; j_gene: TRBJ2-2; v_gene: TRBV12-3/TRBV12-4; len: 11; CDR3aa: ASSLGDTGELF
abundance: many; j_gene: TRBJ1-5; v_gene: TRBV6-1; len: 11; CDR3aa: ASSENSHQPQH
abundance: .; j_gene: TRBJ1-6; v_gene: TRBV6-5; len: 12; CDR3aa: ASTKKGFYSPLH
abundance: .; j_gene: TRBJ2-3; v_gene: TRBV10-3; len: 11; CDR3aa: ATRDRGTDTQY
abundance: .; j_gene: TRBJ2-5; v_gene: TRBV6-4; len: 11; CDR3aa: ASSVDRGETQY
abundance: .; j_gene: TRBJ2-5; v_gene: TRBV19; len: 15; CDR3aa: ASSLQQGAGSGETQY
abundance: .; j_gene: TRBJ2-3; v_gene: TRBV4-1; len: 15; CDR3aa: ASSQGPPGSDTDTQY
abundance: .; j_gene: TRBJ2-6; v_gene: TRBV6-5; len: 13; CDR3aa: ASSYSPSGANVLT
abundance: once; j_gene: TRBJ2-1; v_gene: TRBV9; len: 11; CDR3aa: ASSGGYRDEQF
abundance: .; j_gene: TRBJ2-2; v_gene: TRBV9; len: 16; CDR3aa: ASSVTLLPGLGIGELF
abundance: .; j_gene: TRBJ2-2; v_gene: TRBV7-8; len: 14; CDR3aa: ASSLASVGATGELF
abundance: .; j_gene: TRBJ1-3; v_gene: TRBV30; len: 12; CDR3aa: AWSVAGLGNTIY
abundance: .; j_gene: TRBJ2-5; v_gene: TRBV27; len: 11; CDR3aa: ASRQGRRETQY